A selection of T cell receptor beta chains follows, all from one sample in a study of Ad26.COV2.S vaccination and SARS-CoV-2 variants. Profiling relied on immunoSEQ multiplex PCR, and the TCRdb table lists in-frame clones only, not all of them. The repertoire has over 350,000 clones, about nine tenths of them found once; the top ten carry 3.5%. The material sequenced was peripheral blood, taken in a trial of Ad26.COV2.S vaccine versus placebo. These receptors all stem from a person aged 18 to 59 who received the Ad26.COV2.S COVID-19 vaccine or a placebo. Both conserved end residues are part of each CDR3. D genes are given only for firm matches. Not all rows give a size; the values are once, few, many and, for expanded clones, a class.

cdr3_length j_call v_call d_call clone_size cdr3_aa cdr3_nt
14 TRBJ1-2 TRBV6-5 - - CASSYGQGTYGYTF TGTGCCAGCAGTTACGGGCAGGGGACTTATGGCTACACCTTC
15 TRBJ1-1 TRBV5-4 - - CASSLRRQQNTEAFF TGTGCCAGCAGCTTGAGACGTCAGCAGAACACTGAAGCTTTCTTT
17 TRBJ1-2 TRBV6-2/TRBV6-3 - - CASSYSRRLDRPYGYTF TGTGCCAGCAGTTACTCCCGACGACTTGACAGGCCCTATGGCTACACCTTC
14 TRBJ2-7 TRBV18 - few CASSPRADPYEQYF TGTGCCAGCTCACCAAGGGCAGACCCCTACGAGCAGTACTTC
16 TRBJ1-4 TRBV4-1 - - CASSQLADGPGEKLFF TGCGCCAGCAGCCAATTAGCGGACGGTCCCGGGGAAAAACTGTTTTTT
13 TRBJ2-7 TRBV30 - - CAWGPGGTYEQYF TGTGCCTGGGGCCCCGGGGGTACCTACGAGCAGTACTTC
13 TRBJ1-1 TRBV6-5 - - CASSREGNTEAFF TGTGCCAGCAGTAGGGAGGGGAACACTGAAGCTTTCTTT
14 TRBJ1-5 TRBV25-1 - many CASSGVNSNQPQHF TGTGCCAGCAGTGGAGTGAATAGCAATCAGCCCCAGCATTTT
13 TRBJ1-2 TRBV10-3 - - CAISADRLYGYTF TGTGCCATCAGTGCTGACAGGCTGTATGGCTACACCTTC
14 TRBJ2-5 TRBV15 - - CATSRGAIQETQYF TGTGCCACCAGCAGAGGGGCTATTCAAGAGACCCAGTACTTC
14 TRBJ2-1 TRBV5-4 TRBD2 - CASSGGGPYNEQFF TGTGCCAGCAGCGGCGGGGGGCCATACAATGAGCAGTTCTTC
14 TRBJ1-4 TRBV2 - - CASSRDLGDEKLFF TGTGCCAGCAGTCGGGACTTGGGGGATGAAAAACTGTTTTTT
15 TRBJ1-5 TRBV18 TRBD1 - CASSPSGGLNQPQHF TGTGCCAGCTCACCTTCAGGGGGCCTCAATCAGCCCCAGCATTTT
17 TRBJ2-2 TRBV7-6 TRBD1 - CASSWLETGHSTGELFF TGTGCCAGCAGCTGGCTGGAGACAGGGCATTCGACCGGGGAGCTGTTTTTT
15 TRBJ1-1 TRBV10-1 - - CASSPGGRLFTEAFF TGCGCCAGCAGCCCGGGGGGTCGACTTTTCACTGAAGCTTTCTTT
14 TRBJ2-3 TRBV20-1 - - CSASPDTSTDTQYF TGCAGTGCTAGTCCCGACACTAGCACAGATACGCAGTATTTT
15 TRBJ2-3 TRBV7-8 - - CASRPDRLRPDTQYF TGTGCCAGCAGACCGGACCGCCTGCGACCAGATACGCAGTATTTT
16 TRBJ2-7 TRBV6-6 TRBD1 - CASSRNTGGLLHEQYF TGTGCCAGCAGTCGAAATACAGGGGGCCTTTTGCACGAGCAGTACTTC
14 TRBJ2-7 TRBV4-1 - - CASSQDLSVYEQYF TGCGCCAGCAGCCAAGATCTAAGTGTCTACGAGCAGTACTTC
20 TRBJ2-1 TRBV19 TRBD2 - CASSTPGTSGGYSWDHEQFF TGTGCCAGTAGTACGCCTGGGACTAGCGGGGGGTACTCTTGGGACCATGAGCAGTTCTTC
19 TRBJ1-1 TRBV9 TRBD1 - CASSAPSQQGALASTEAFF TGTGCCAGCAGCGCGCCCTCACAACAGGGGGCTCTGGCGAGCACTGAAGCTTTCTTT
16 TRBJ1-1 TRBV5-6 - - CASSFRSGSMNTEAFF TGTGCCAGCAGCTTCCGAAGCGGATCTATGAACACTGAAGCTTTCTTT
14 TRBJ1-4 TRBV5-4 - - CASSRDGGNEKLFF TGTGCCAGCAGCCGGGACGGGGGGAATGAAAAACTGTTTTTT
15 TRBJ1-5 TRBV6-5 - - CASTIGHNSNQPQHF TGTGCCAGCACCATTGGACACAATAGCAATCAGCCCCAGCATTTT
12 TRBJ1-2 TRBV6-5 - - CASSYIGGGYTF TGTGCCAGCAGTTACATTGGTGGAGGCTACACCTTC
16 TRBJ1-1 TRBV2 - - CASSWTVSGIRTEAFF TGTGCCAGCAGCTGGACAGTCAGCGGAATAAGGACTGAAGCTTTCTTT
12 TRBJ2-3 TRBV12-3/TRBV12-4 - - CASSLGTDTQYF TGTGCCAGCAGTTTAGGCACAGATACGCAGTATTTT
16 TRBJ1-4 TRBV6-5 - once CASSSAGGASGEKLFF TGTGCCAGCAGTTCCGCCGGAGGGGCATCTGGCGAAAAACTGTTTTTT
15 TRBJ2-2 TRBV6-5 TRBD2 - CASSYGLGNTGELFF TGTGCCAGCAGTTACGGACTAGGGAACACCGGGGAGCTGTTTTTT
14 TRBJ2-7 TRBV5-1 - - CASSLEVQSSEQYF TGCGCCAGCAGCTTGGAGGTTCAGAGTTCCGAGCAGTACTTC
14 TRBJ1-2 TRBV9 - - CASSVDLTTDGYTF TGTGCCAGCAGCGTAGATTTGACTACGGATGGCTACACCTTC
14 TRBJ1-1 TRBV7-2 - - CASSLLGENTEAFF TGTGCCAGCAGCTTATTAGGGGAGAACACTGAAGCTTTCTTT
15 TRBJ1-6 TRBV4-1 - - CASSSFTGLGSPLHF TGCGCCAGCAGCTCATTTACAGGTTTGGGTTCACCCCTCCACTTT
15 TRBJ1-6 TRBV18 - - CASSPSLGGASPLHF TGTGCCAGCTCACCCTCACTGGGAGGGGCTTCACCCCTCCACTTT
12 TRBJ2-3 TRBV6-2/TRBV6-3 - - CASSYSSDTQYF TGTGCCAGCAGTTACTCGTCGGATACGCAGTATTTT
15 TRBJ1-5 TRBV4-1 TRBD1 - CASSQPRDRHQPQHF TGCGCCAGCAGCCAACCACGGGACAGGCATCAGCCCCAGCATTTT
12 TRBJ2-5 TRBV5-1 - - CASSGDEGTQYF TGCGCCAGCAGCGGTGACGAAGGGACCCAGTACTTC
12 TRBJ2-7 TRBV7-9 - - CASSYDGYEQYF TGTGCCAGCAGTTACGACGGCTACGAGCAGTACTTC
15 TRBJ1-5 TRBV9 TRBD1 - CASSEGQGLNQPQHF TGTGCCAGCAGCGAGGGACAGGGACTCAATCAGCCCCAGCATTTT
15 TRBJ2-1 TRBV3-1/TRBV3-2 - once CASSPIGVSSNEQFF TGTGCCAGCAGCCCTATTGGCGTCTCTAGCAATGAGCAGTTCTTC
11 TRBJ1-2 TRBV6-4 - - CASRRNYGYTF TGTGCCAGCAGACGGAATTATGGCTACACCTTC
15 TRBJ2-1 TRBV6-6 - - CASSYSMDGYNEQFF TGTGCCAGCAGTTACTCTATGGACGGTTACAATGAGCAGTTCTTC
14 TRBJ1-5 TRBV19 - - CASNTEGGNQPQHF TGTGCCAGTAACACGGAGGGAGGCAATCAGCCCCAGCATTTT
15 TRBJ2-7 TRBV2 TRBD2 - CASSEQGSGGYEQYF TGTGCCAGCAGTGAGCAAGGGTCGGGGGGGTACGAGCAGTACTTC
13 TRBJ2-7 TRBV19 - once CASSFHTNYEQYF TGTGCCAGTAGTTTCCACACCAACTACGAGCAGTACTTC
19 TRBJ2-6 TRBV10-2 - - CASSALPGVSFLGANVLTF TGCGCCAGCAGTGCCCTCCCAGGGGTCTCTTTTTTGGGGGCCAACGTCCTGACTTTC